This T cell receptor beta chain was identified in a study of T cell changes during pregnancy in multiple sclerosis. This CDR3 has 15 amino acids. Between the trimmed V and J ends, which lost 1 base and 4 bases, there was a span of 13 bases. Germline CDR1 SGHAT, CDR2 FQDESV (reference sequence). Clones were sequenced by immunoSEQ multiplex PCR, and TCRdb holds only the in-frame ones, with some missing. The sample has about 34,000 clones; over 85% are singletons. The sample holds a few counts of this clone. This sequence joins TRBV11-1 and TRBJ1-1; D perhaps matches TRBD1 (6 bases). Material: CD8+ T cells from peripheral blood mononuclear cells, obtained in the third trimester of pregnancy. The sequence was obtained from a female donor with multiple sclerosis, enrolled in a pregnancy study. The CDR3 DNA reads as TGTGCCAGCAGCTTAGAAGGGGGTATAGGCACTGAAGCTTTCTTT. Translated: CASSLEGGIGTEAFF.